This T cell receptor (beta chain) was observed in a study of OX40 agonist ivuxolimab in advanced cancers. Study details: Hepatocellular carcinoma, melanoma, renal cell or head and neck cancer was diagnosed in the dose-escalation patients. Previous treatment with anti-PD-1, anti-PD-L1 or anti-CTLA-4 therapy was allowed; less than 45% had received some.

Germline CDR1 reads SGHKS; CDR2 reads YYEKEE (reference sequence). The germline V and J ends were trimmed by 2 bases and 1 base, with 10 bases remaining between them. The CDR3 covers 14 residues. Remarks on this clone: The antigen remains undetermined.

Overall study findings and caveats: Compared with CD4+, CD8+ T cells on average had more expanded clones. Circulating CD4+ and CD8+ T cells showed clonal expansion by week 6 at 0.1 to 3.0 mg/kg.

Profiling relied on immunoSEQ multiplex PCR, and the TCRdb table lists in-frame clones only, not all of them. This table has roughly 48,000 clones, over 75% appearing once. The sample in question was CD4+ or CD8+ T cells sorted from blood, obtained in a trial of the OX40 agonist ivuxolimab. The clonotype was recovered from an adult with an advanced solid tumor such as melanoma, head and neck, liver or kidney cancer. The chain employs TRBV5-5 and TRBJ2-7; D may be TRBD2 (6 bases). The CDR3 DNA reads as TGTGCCAGCAGCTTCGGGACTGGTTCCTACGAGCAGTACTTC. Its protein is CASSFGTGSYEQYF.